Presented here are 5 T cell receptor beta chains from one specimen sequenced in a study of blood T cell repertoires in COVID-19. Profiled with immunoSEQ multiplex PCR; TCRdb holds only in-frame clones, not every one. The sample includes 110,000 or so clones, roughly 81% of them seen just once. The sample was peripheral blood. Receptor source: a human donor in a cohort sampled during active COVID-19.

The rearrangement joins TRBV28 to TRBJ2-7, with D tentatively TRBD1 (6 bases). Germline lookup yields CDR1 MDHEN and CDR2 SYDVKM. Deletions cut 6 bases from V and 0 bases from J, with 12 bases between. The CDR3 totals 14 residues. CDR3 bases: TGTGCCAGCAGCCGAGTGGACAGCTCCTACGAGCAGTACTTC. Protein product: CASSRVDSSYEQYF.

The chain joins TRBV6-5 to TRBJ2-7; 7 bases fit TRBD2. Per germline, CDR1 MNHEY and CDR2 SVGAGI. Losses at the gene ends were 7 bases for V and 4 bases for J; bases not matched to a gene: 13. The CDR3 spans 15 residues. The CDR3 spells CASKGTGGSGYEQYF. DNA for the CDR3: TGTGCCAGCAAGGGGACTGGCGGGAGTGGGTACGAGCAGTACTTC.

The rearrangement links TRBV12-2 to TRBJ1-5; the D call of TRBD1 is as the table states it, not checked on the DNA. TRBV12-2 is an annotated pseudogene. The CDR3 loop spans 18 amino acids. The CDR3 DNA sequence: TGTGCAAGTCGCTTAAGGTTCAGGGCCCCCCAACCAAATCAGCCCCAGCATTTT. This gives the protein CASRLRFRAPQPNQPQHF.

This clone was counted only a few times. The chain combines TRBV11-2 with TRBJ2-1; D perhaps matches TRBD2 (6 bases). The CDR3 extends over 15 amino acids. From germline, CDR1 is SGHAT and CDR2 FQNNGV. Trimming removed 1 base from V and 9 bases from J, with 16 bases in between. The CDR3 DNA is TGTGCCAGCAGCTTAGTGGAGGGGAATTTCGGTGAGCAGTTCTTC. Protein: CASSLVEGNFGEQFF.

There are a few counts of this clone. J is TRBJ1-1 and V is TRBV30; no reliable D call. CDR1 and CDR2 from the germline V gene are GTSNPN and SVGIG (reference sequence). The CDR3 runs 13 residues. Trimming took off 0 bases at V and 7 bases at J, with 12 bases between the two ends. CDR3 protein: CAWSVHATDEAFF. The CDR3 nucleotides read TGTGCCTGGAGTGTACACGCTACAGATGAAGCTTTCTTT.